Listed below are T cell receptor beta chains from one sample, sequenced in a study of siplizumab effects on memory and regulatory T cells. The method was immunoSEQ multiplex PCR; TCRdb's version includes in-frame clones alone and lacks a portion of them. The sample includes about 57,000 clones, over 80% of them seen just once. Sequenced material: memory CD4+ T cells sorted from blood. The receptors originated from a human donor in good health. The CDR3 runs from the conserved cysteine through the conserved F or W. A D gene is named only where the DNA matches it firmly. Rows give clone size only sometimes, using once, few, many, or a class for an expanded clone.

D: TRBD2; J: TRBJ2-5; V: TRBV9; size: once; CDR3: CASSVASGRGGETQYF; DNA: TGTGCCAGCAGCGTAGCTAGCGGGAGGGGCGGAGAGACCCAGTACTTC
D: TRBD1; J: TRBJ2-2; V: TRBV29-1; size: -; CDR3: CSVVSQGARNTGELFF; DNA: TGCAGCGTTGTTTCGCAGGGGGCGCGGAACACCGGGGAGCTGTTTTTT
D: TRBD2; J: TRBJ2-5; V: TRBV6-6; size: few; CDR3: CASSAAAGGPETQYF; DNA: TGTGCCAGCAGTGCCGCCGCGGGGGGGCCTGAGACCCAGTACTTC
D: TRBD1; J: TRBJ2-7; V: TRBV12-5; size: -; CDR3: CASGRTGERYEQYF; DNA: TGTGCTAGTGGCCGGACAGGAGAACGTTACGAGCAGTACTTC
D: -; J: TRBJ1-5; V: TRBV7-2; size: few; CDR3: CASSLEAGMNQPQHF; DNA: TGTGCCAGCAGCTTAGAGGCAGGGATGAATCAGCCCCAGCATTTT
D: -; J: TRBJ2-3; V: TRBV9; size: -; CDR3: CASSVVGSNTDTQYF; DNA: TGTGCCAGCAGCGTAGTAGGGTCGAACACAGATACGCAGTATTTT
D: -; J: TRBJ1-2; V: TRBV6-1; size: -; CDR3: CAAYTLRYGYTF; DNA: TGTGCCGCCTATACCTTACGTTATGGCTACACCTTC
D: -; J: TRBJ1-2; V: TRBV5-1; size: once; CDR3: CASSPREQGDGYTF; DNA: TGCGCCAGCAGCCCGCGGGAACAGGGCGATGGCTACACCTTC
D: TRBD1; J: TRBJ2-7; V: TRBV5-5; size: once; CDR3: CASSWGTGAYEQYF; DNA: TGTGCCAGCAGCTGGGGGACAGGGGCCTACGAGCAGTACTTC
D: TRBD1; J: TRBJ1-2; V: TRBV6-6; size: -; CDR3: CASRTGNYGYTF; DNA: TGTGCCAGCAGGACAGGGAACTATGGCTACACCTTC
D: -; J: TRBJ1-3; V: TRBV18; size: -; CDR3: CASSPDRDTIYF; DNA: TGTGCCAGCTCACCAGATCGGGACACCATATATTTT
D: -; J: TRBJ2-5; V: TRBV19; size: -; CDR3: CASSSRGGERETQYF; DNA: TGTGCCAGTAGTTCCAGGGGCGGGGAGAGAGAGACCCAGTACTTC
D: TRBD2; J: TRBJ2-7; V: TRBV7-6; size: -; CDR3: CASSPRTSASSYEQYF; DNA: TGTGCCAGCAGCCCCCGGACTAGCGCCAGCTCCTACGAGCAGTACTTC
D: TRBD1; J: TRBJ2-7; V: TRBV9; size: medium-sized; CDR3: CASSDTGTGLSEQYF; DNA: TGTGCCAGCAGCGACACCGGGACAGGACTGAGCGAGCAGTACTTC
D: TRBD2; J: TRBJ2-3; V: TRBV10-1; size: -; CDR3: CASSERRELLTDTQYF; DNA: TGCGCCAGCAGTGAGCGGCGGGAGCTTTTAACAGATACGCAGTATTTT
D: -; J: TRBJ2-6; V: TRBV29-1; size: -; CDR3: CSVGEAVAGANVLTF; DNA: TGCAGCGTTGGAGAGGCCGTCGCTGGGGCCAACGTCCTGACTTTC
D: -; J: TRBJ2-1; V: TRBV5-6; size: -; CDR3: CASSLDGARRANEQFF; DNA: TGTGCCAGCAGCTTGGACGGGGCCCGGAGGGCCAATGAGCAGTTCTTC
D: TRBD2; J: TRBJ2-7; V: TRBV14; size: -; CDR3: CASSPLSGGSYEQYF; DNA: TGTGCCAGCAGCCCGTTGAGCGGGGGGTCCTACGAGCAGTACTTC
D: TRBD1; J: TRBJ1-5; V: TRBV5-1; size: -; CDR3: CASSLGTGGLQPQHF; DNA: TGCGCCAGCAGCTTGGGAACAGGGGGGTTACAGCCCCAGCATTTT
D: -; J: TRBJ1-1; V: TRBV29-1; size: once; CDR3: CSVTDTGANTEAFF; DNA: TGCAGCGTGACAGATACCGGGGCGAACACTGAAGCTTTCTTT
D: -; J: TRBJ1-2; V: TRBV5-1; size: few; CDR3: CASSLGQTNGYTF; DNA: TGCGCCAGCAGCTTGGGACAGACTAATGGCTACACCTTC
D: -; J: TRBJ1-2; V: TRBV5-5; size: -; CDR3: CASSLKAGGSWANYGYTF; DNA: TGTGCCAGCAGCTTGAAAGCGGGAGGGTCTTGGGCTAACTATGGCTACACCTTC
D: -; J: TRBJ1-2; V: TRBV5-1; size: -; CDR3: CASSGTPGSYGYTF; DNA: TGCGCCAGCAGCGGGACCCCAGGGTCCTATGGCTACACCTTC
D: -; J: TRBJ2-2; V: TRBV19; size: -; CDR3: CASSSQEFASRNTGELFF; DNA: TGTGCCAGTAGTAGTCAAGAGTTTGCTAGCAGGAACACCGGGGAGCTGTTTTTT
D: -; J: TRBJ2-7; V: TRBV6-1; size: once; CDR3: CASSAHKGGSYEQYF; DNA: TGTGCCAGCAGTGCCCACAAGGGGGGGTCCTACGAGCAGTACTTC
D: -; J: TRBJ1-1; V: TRBV5-1; size: -; CDR3: CASSQGGANTEAFF; DNA: TGCGCCAGCAGCCAAGGGGGAGCGAACACTGAAGCTTTCTTT
D: -; J: TRBJ1-1; V: TRBV5-5; size: -; CDR3: CASSPTWGNTEAFF; DNA: TGTGCCAGCAGCCCAACCTGGGGGAACACTGAAGCTTTCTTT
D: TRBD1; J: TRBJ1-4; V: TRBV6-6; size: few; CDR3: CASSPRGPGNEKLFF; DNA: TGTGCCAGCAGTCCCAGGGGGCCAGGGAATGAAAAACTGTTTTTT
D: -; J: TRBJ2-2; V: TRBV18; size: -; CDR3: CASSPLASGELFF; DNA: TGTGCCAGCTCACCACTTGCCTCCGGGGAGCTGTTTTTT
D: -; J: TRBJ2-7; V: TRBV4-1; size: -; CDR3: CASSQDRDSSYEQYF; DNA: TGCGCCAGCAGCCAAGACCGGGACTCCTCCTACGAGCAGTACTTC
D: TRBD1; J: TRBJ2-7; V: TRBV6-5; size: -; CDR3: CASSPGTGPYEQYF; DNA: TGTGCCAGCAGCCCCGGGACAGGGCCCTACGAGCAGTACTTC
D: -; J: TRBJ2-4; V: TRBV9; size: -; CDR3: CASSVTGSKNIQYF; DNA: TGTGCCAGCAGCGTAACGGGGTCCAAAAACATTCAGTACTTC
D: -; J: TRBJ2-4; V: TRBV6-6; size: -; CDR3: CASSFGDGKNIQYF; DNA: TGTGCCAGCAGTTTCGGGGACGGTAAAAACATTCAGTACTTC
D: -; J: TRBJ1-2; V: TRBV4-1; size: -; CDR3: CASSQDLEGYTF; DNA: TGCGCCAGCAGCCAAGATCTGGAGGGCTACACCTTC
D: TRBD2; J: TRBJ2-2; V: TRBV5-1; size: -; CDR3: CASSVSLLADNTGELFF; DNA: TGCGCCAGCAGCGTTAGTTTGCTAGCGGATAACACCGGGGAGCTGTTTTTT
D: -; J: TRBJ2-7; V: TRBV7-9; size: -; CDR3: CASSSPPRSYEQYF; DNA: TGTGCCAGCAGCTCCCCCCCTAGGTCCTACGAGCAGTACTTC
D: TRBD1; J: TRBJ1-2; V: TRBV6-5; size: -; CDR3: CASSGGQGIYGYTF; DNA: TGTGCCAGCAGTGGCGGACAGGGCATCTATGGCTACACCTTC
D: -; J: TRBJ2-1; V: TRBV11-2; size: -; CDR3: CASSAGLPNEQFF; DNA: TGTGCCAGCAGCGCGGGACTCCCAAATGAGCAGTTCTTC
D: -; J: TRBJ1-2; V: TRBV7-9; size: -; CDR3: CASTFWTAANYGYTF; DNA: TGTGCCAGCACCTTTTGGACCGCAGCTAACTATGGCTACACCTTC
D: -; J: TRBJ1-2; V: TRBV5-1; size: -; CDR3: CASSLNAGRTGYTF; DNA: TGCGCCAGCAGCTTGAATGCGGGGAGGACGGGCTACACCTTC
D: -; J: TRBJ1-4; V: TRBV15; size: -; CDR3: CATSRDGTFYEKLFF; DNA: TGTGCCACCTCCCGAGACGGGACTTTTTATGAAAAACTGTTTTTT
D: -; J: TRBJ2-3; V: TRBV29-1; size: -; CDR3: CSARRSSTDTQYF; DNA: TGCAGCGCTCGCCGGTCTAGCACAGATACGCAGTATTTT
D: -; J: TRBJ2-4; V: TRBV5-1; size: -; CDR3: CASSLGVSVDIQYF; DNA: TGCGCCAGCAGCTTGGGGGTTAGCGTAGACATTCAGTACTTC
D: -; J: TRBJ1-1; V: TRBV18; size: -; CDR3: CASSRLGDTEAFF; DNA: TGTGCCAGCTCACGGCTAGGGGACACTGAAGCTTTCTTT
D: -; J: TRBJ1-2; V: TRBV27; size: -; CDR3: CASSLKGRANYGYTF; DNA: TGTGCCAGCAGTTTAAAGGGGAGGGCTAACTATGGCTACACCTTC